This TCR beta chain is from a study of patients and donors after allogeneic stem cell transplantation. TCRdb re-called the RT-PCR reads with MiXCR, one entry per CDR3 protein. The sample has some 200,000 distinct CDR3 sequences, about 40% seen once. This clonotype was detected a few times. This CDR3 region has 14 residues. CDR1 is SGDLS, CDR2 YYNGEE, per germline. The V gene end was trimmed by 5 bases and the J gene end by 7 bases; junction bases not matched to a gene: 8. The clonotype was recovered from a human donor who was either an allogeneic HSCT recipient or a stem cell or donor lymphocyte infusion donor (not recorded which). It is not recorded whose cells these are; they may come from a transplant donor. The chain carries TRBV9 and TRBJ1-1, with TRBD1 matching 10 bases. The sequenced sample consisted of blood, either unsorted or a sorted T cell fraction (not recorded which). The CDR3 coding sequence is TGTGCCAGCAGTAGACAGGGGGCATCTGTTGAAGCTTTCTTT. Translation gives CASSRQGASVEAFF.